Described below is a single T cell receptor (beta chain) sequence and its context. The antigen remains unidentified. The data belong to a study of naive CD8 T cells in extremely preterm neonates. Findings of the study overall: iChao1 richness was lowest in preterm neonates, significantly versus all ages.

Per the germline V gene, CDR1 is MGHDK and CDR2 is SYGVNS. This CDR3 is built from 17 residues. With V trimmed by 4 bases and J by 8 bases, 16 bases remained unmatched. TCRdb keeps only in-frame clones here, not all; method: immunoSEQ multiplex PCR. The profile shows about 4,000 clones, roughly 97% of them singletons. The TCR comes from a human donor in good health. J is TRBJ1-4 and V is TRBV25-1; 7 bases are shared with TRBD1. Input material: naive CD8+ T cells from blood. The CDR3 loop reads CASSGVSGIGGEEKLFF. CDR3 bases: TGTGCCAGCAGTGGTGTGTCAGGGATAGGGGGCGAAGAAAAACTGTTTTTT.